These 31 T cell receptor beta chains were all obtained from the same sample, sequenced in a study of T cells after somatic rescue of genetic block. Here immunoSEQ multiplex PCR was the method, and the copy in TCRdb shows in-frame clones only, minus some. The table records 95,000 to 120,000 clones, just over 90% of them present only once. Material for sequencing was peripheral blood mononuclear cells (PBMCs). Source of these receptors: a woman aged 18 to 35.

This clone has only one observation. The chain joins TRBV7-2 to TRBJ2-5; D unresolved. The CDR3 is 12 residues long. The V gene's germline CDR1 is SGHTA and CDR2 FQGNSA. V gave up 5 bases and J gave up 5 bases, with 9 bases separating them. The CDR3 sequence is CASSPMRETQYF. In DNA, the CDR3 is TGTGCCAGCAGCCCAATGAGGGAGACCCAGTACTTC.

The genes are TRBV5-1 and TRBJ2-5; 7 nucleotides agree with TRBD2. The trim removed 7 bases at V and 5 bases at J, leaving 11 bases unmatched. Germline CDR1 and CDR2: SGHRS and YFSETQ. There are 14 residues in the CDR3. In nucleotides, the CDR3 is TGCGCCAGCGACTCCGGGACTATTAAGGAGACCCAGTACTTC. Translated, it gives CASDSGTIKETQYF. Supplemented by reference TRBV5-1 and TRBJ2-5, the full variable domain reads KAGVTQTPRYLIKTRGQQVTLSCSPISGHRSVSWYQQTPGQGLQFLFEYFSETQRNKGNFPGRFSGRQFSNSRSEMNVSTLELGDSALYLCASDSGTIKETQYFGPGTRLLVL.

The J gene is TRBJ2-1, the V gene TRBV5-1; TRBD1 matches at 12 bases. In germline, CDR1 is SGHRS, CDR2 YFSETQ. The CDR3 runs 15 residues. With V trimmed by 1 base and J by 6 bases, 2 bases remained unmatched. CDR3 in amino acids: CASSLTGQGANEQFF. The CDR3 nucleotides are TGCGCCAGCAGCTTGACGGGACAGGGGGCCAATGAGCAGTTCTTC.

V is TRBV7-9 and J is TRBJ2-3, with D unresolved. The CDR3 has 13 residues. The ends were cut back, 1 base at V and 5 bases at J, with 7 bases in the middle. Germline V gives CDR1 SEHNR, CDR2 FQNEAQ (reference sequence). The CDR3 loop reads CASSLDLKDTQYF. For the CDR3, the DNA is TGTGCCAGCAGCTTAGATTTAAAAGATACGCAGTATTTT.

This rearrangement joins TRBV5-1 to TRBJ1-4, with 8 positions matching TRBD1. With 0 bases clipped from V and 7 bases from J, the junction kept 5 bases outside the gene matches. Germline V CDR1 and CDR2: SGHRS, YFSETQ. The CDR3 extends over 15 amino acids. CDR3 region: CASSLAGTGPEKLFF. CDR3 in DNA: TGCGCCAGCAGCTTGGCCGGGACAGGCCCTGAAAAACTGTTTTTT.

CDR3 DNA: TGTGCCAGCTCATCCGGACAGGGGGTAGCTTTCTTT. Translation: CASSSGQGVAFF. The chain has TRBV18 and TRBJ1-1; 10 bases match TRBD1. V lost 5 bases to trimming and J lost 10 bases; unmatched junction nucleotides: 4. The CDR3 runs to 12 residues. The germline V gene encodes CDR1 KGHSH and CDR2 LQKENI.

CDR3 in amino acids: CASSLDGVTLHF. CDR3 sequence (DNA): TGTGCCAGCAGCTTAGATGGGGTAACCCTCCACTTT. The rearrangement joins TRBV7-9 to TRBJ1-6, with unresolved D. Germline CDR1 reads SEHNR; CDR2 reads FQNEAQ (reference sequence). This CDR3 spans 12 amino acids. Deletions cut 1 base from V and 14 bases from J, with 9 bases between.

In DNA, the CDR3 is TGCGCCAGCAGCTTGGCTCCGACAGGGGCCAATGAGCAGTTCTTC. The encoded protein is CASSLAPTGANEQFF. The chain links TRBV5-1 to TRBJ2-1; 8 bases map to TRBD1. The CDR3 has 15 residues. Germline assignment: CDR1 SGHRS and CDR2 YFSETQ. Losses at the gene ends were 0 bases for V and 6 bases for J; bases not matched to a gene: 5.

The chain joins TRBV6-6 to TRBJ2-3, with D unclear. The CDR3 has 15 amino acids. CDR1 and CDR2 (germline): MNHNY, SVGAGI (reference sequence). The V end lost 6 bases, the J end lost 4 bases, and 17 bases lay between the germline ends. This chain's CDR3 is CASRSTLLVADTQYF. The CDR3 nucleotides are TGTGCCAGCAGATCAACACTCCTTGTCGCAGATACGCAGTATTTT.

The chain employs TRBV4-3 and TRBJ1-4; D remains ambiguous. Germline V gene lookup returns CDR1 LGHNA and CDR2 YSLEER. Trimming removed 4 bases at V and 2 bases at J, with 8 bases between. The CDR3 is made up of 14 amino acids. CDR3 amino acids: CASSRSRTNEKLFF. The CDR3, as DNA: TGCGCCAGCAGCCGATCACGGACTAATGAAAAACTGTTTTTT.

The gene calls are TRBV9 and TRBJ2-2; D ambiguous. Trimming cost V 2 bases and J 6 bases, with 8 bases left between them. The CDR3 contains 13 residues. Germline V gives CDR1 SGDLS, CDR2 YYNGEE. In DNA, the CDR3 is TGTGCCAGCAGCGTCGACGGTGCCGGGGAGCTGTTTTTT. It translates to CASSVDGAGELFF.

J is TRBJ1-2 and V is TRBV7-8; 8 bases are shared with TRBD1. The CDR3 consists of 13 residues. CDR1 SGHVS and CDR2 FQNEAQ come from the germline V gene. V was pared by 1 base and J by 9 bases, with 4 bases of the junction left unmatched. CDR3 coding DNA: TGTGCCAGCAGCTTAGGGACAGGGAACCGCTACACCTTC. Residues: CASSLGTGNRYTF.

The chain is built from TRBV27 and TRBJ1-1; 7 bases match TRBD1. The CDR3 spans 17 residues. After removal of 6 bases from V and 0 bases from J, the junction contained 13 bases not matched to a gene. Germline-derived CDR1 and CDR2 are MNHEY and SMNVEV (reference sequence). The CDR3, as DNA: TGTGCCAGCAGGAAGACAGGGAGGGGGATCATGAACACTGAAGCTTTCTTT. As protein: CASRKTGRGIMNTEAFF.

J is TRBJ2-2 and V is TRBV18; D is ambiguous. This CDR3 is built from 15 residues. Trimming took off 5 bases at V and 6 bases at J, with 16 bases between the two ends. Germline V gives CDR1 KGHSH, CDR2 LQKENI. This CDR3 is CASSVGPNQAGELFF. The CDR3 nucleotides are TGTGCCAGCTCAGTGGGTCCAAACCAGGCCGGGGAGCTGTTTTTT.

This chain connects TRBV7-9 to TRBJ2-3; perhaps TRBD2 as D (7 bases). Germline lookup yields CDR1 SEHNR and CDR2 FQNEAQ (reference sequence). The CDR3 length is 16 residues. Deletions cut 5 bases from V and 5 bases from J, with 20 bases between. Here the CDR3 reads CASSPSRGGRRDTQYF. CDR3 bases: TGTGCCAGCAGCCCTAGTAGGGGGGGCCGTAGAGATACGCAGTATTTT.

The chain has TRBV4-3 and TRBJ1-3, with 8 bases aligning to TRBD1. Germline values: CDR1 LGHNA, CDR2 YSLEER. Unmatched junction bases numbered 0, after V lost 2 bases and J lost 0 bases. The CDR3 length is 15 residues. CDR3 sequence (DNA): TGCGCCAGCAGCCAAACAGGGGGCTCTGGAAACACCATATATTTT. Residues: CASSQTGGSGNTIYF.

This chain links TRBV7-9 with TRBJ2-5; 9 bases line up with TRBD1. The ends lost 5 bases at V and 0 bases at J; junction bases unmatched: 7. The CDR3 length is 16 residues. Germline V gene sequence: CDR1 SEHNR, CDR2 FQNEAQ (reference sequence). The CDR3, as DNA: TGTGCCAGCAGCGTACTTACAGGGGGCCACCAAGAGACCCAGTACTTC. Its protein is CASSVLTGGHQETQYF.

Concerning this clone: In the same sample, other DNA sequences code for this CDR3. The genes are TRBV5-6 and TRBJ1-1; D not resolved. The V end lost 4 bases, the J end lost 2 bases, and 3 bases lay between the germline ends. Per germline, CDR1 SGHDT and CDR2 YYEEEE. CDR3 size: 11 residues. The CDR3 loop is CASSLNTEAFF. CDR3 DNA sequence: TGTGCCAGCAGCCTAAACACTGAAGCTTTCTTT. Filled out from reference TRBV5-6 and TRBJ1-1, the complete variable domain reads DAGVTQSPTHLIKTRGQQVTLRCSPKSGHDTVSWYQQALGQGPQFIFQYYEEEERQRGNFPDRFSGHQFPNYSSELNVNALLLGDSALYLCASSLNTEAFFGQGTRLTVV.

The chain employs TRBV5-4 and TRBJ1-6; 9 nucleotides match TRBD1. This CDR3 is 15 amino acids long. Looked up from germline, CDR1 is SGHNT and CDR2 is YYREEE (reference sequence). Trimming at V came to 4 bases and at J to 7 bases, leaving 6 bases not matched to a gene. CDR3 in amino acids: CASSRGQGSNSPLHF. Written as DNA, the CDR3 is TGTGCCAGCAGCAGGGGACAGGGCTCCAATTCACCCCTCCACTTT.

This clone was recorded only once. This chain links TRBV7-6 with TRBJ1-5; D gene uncertain. With 0 bases removed from V and 5 bases from J, the gap between germline ends came to 8 bases. CDR1 SGHVS and CDR2 FNYEAQ come from the germline V gene. There are 14 residues in the CDR3. The CDR3 region has the DNA TGTGCCAGCAGCTTAGCGGCAGAGGATCAGCCCCAGCATTTT. Protein sequence: CASSLAAEDQPQHF.

The chain carries TRBV4-2 and TRBJ2-7; 7 bases align to TRBD1. CDR1 is LGHNA and CDR2 is YNFKEQ in the germline V gene. The junction had 7 bases not matched to a gene; V was cut back by 0 bases and J by 5 bases. The CDR3 covers 15 residues. CDR3 loop: CASSQEGRGSDEQYF. CDR3 DNA sequence: TGTGCCAGCAGCCAAGAGGGCAGGGGGTCCGACGAGCAGTACTTC.

The chain combines TRBV15 with TRBJ1-2, with D perhaps matching TRBD1 (6 bases). This CDR3 is built from 15 residues. Germline V CDR1 and CDR2: LNHNV, YYDKDF (reference sequence). Trimming pared 3 bases from V and 2 bases from J, leaving 13 bases between. The CDR3 reads CATSSRTAPNYGYTF. The CDR3 DNA reads as TGTGCCACCAGCAGCCGGACAGCGCCCAACTATGGCTACACCTTC.

V is TRBV18 and J is TRBJ2-5, with a tentative D call TRBD2 (6 bases). V lost 1 base, J lost 5 bases, and 11 bases lay in between. Per the germline V gene, CDR1 is KGHSH and CDR2 is LQKENI. The CDR3 consists of 14 residues. The DNA of the CDR3 is TGTGCCAGCTCACCACTCGGGGGTTCGGAGACCCAGTACTTC. Protein product: CASSPLGGSETQYF.

V usage is TRBV30 and J usage is TRBJ1-2; 7 nucleotides align to TRBD1. The CDR3 is 14 amino acids. Losses at the gene ends were 3 bases for V and 1 base for J; bases not matched to a gene: 5. Looked up from germline, CDR1 is GTSNPN and CDR2 is SVGIG (reference sequence). CDR3 residues: CAWRGDSYNYGYTF. The DNA for the CDR3 is TGTGCCTGGAGGGGGGACAGTTATAACTATGGCTACACCTTC.

The chain links TRBV6-5 to TRBJ2-7; TRBD1 matches 7 bases. V was clipped by 0 bases and J by 3 bases; unmatched bases: 5. Per the germline V gene, CDR1 is MNHEY and CDR2 is SVGAGI. The CDR3 contains 15 residues. CDR3 DNA: TGTGCCAGCAGTTACTCCCGACAGGGCGTCTACGAGCAGTACTTC. It is translated as CASSYSRQGVYEQYF.

V and J are TRBV7-9 and TRBJ2-3; D is perhaps TRBD2 (5 bases). The CDR3 runs to 16 residues. V lost 5 bases to trimming and J lost 6 bases, with 21 bases between them. Per the germline V gene, CDR1 is SEHNR and CDR2 is FQNEAQ (reference sequence). The CDR3 region is CASSLSGVEGRDTQYF. CDR3 bases: TGTGCCAGCAGCCTCTCCGGGGTTGAGGGTAGGGATACGCAGTATTTT.

This chain links TRBV5-6 with TRBJ1-2; D not certain. V shed 0 bases and J shed 1 base, with 7 bases lying between them. CDR1 is SGHDT and CDR2 is YYEEEE in the germline V gene. The CDR3 is made up of 14 amino acids. The CDR3 loop reads CASSLAWDNYGYTF. CDR3 nucleotide sequence: TGTGCCAGCAGCTTGGCATGGGATAACTATGGCTACACCTTC.

V is TRBV18 and J is TRBJ1-2; D not certain. Germline loops: CDR1 KGHSH, CDR2 LQKENI. Trimming cost V 1 base and J 1 base, with 13 bases left between them. This CDR3 spans 16 amino acids. This CDR3 reads CASSPLSWTDNYGYTF. The CDR3 DNA follows: TGTGCCAGCTCACCACTTTCTTGGACGGATAACTATGGCTACACCTTC. Using reference TRBV18 and TRBJ1-2 for the parts outside the CDR3, the full variable domain is NAGVMQNPRHLVRRRGQEARLRCSPMKGHSHVYWYRQLPEEGLKFMVYLQKENIIDESGMPKERFSAEFPKEGPSILRIQQVVRGDSAAYFCASSPLSWTDNYGYTFGSGTRLTVV.

This chain joins TRBV4-3 and TRBJ2-1, with D perhaps matching TRBD2 (7 bases). The germline V and J ends were trimmed by 2 bases and 4 bases, with 18 bases remaining between them. CDR1 is LGHNA, CDR2 YSLEER, per germline. This CDR3 has 17 residues. The CDR3 bases are TGCGCCAGCAGCCAAAACCTCGGGGGGCGGGTTTACAATGAGCAGTTCTTC. It is translated as CASSQNLGGRVYNEQFF.

The table lists this clone with a count of one. The chain carries TRBV2 and TRBJ1-1; no firm D call. The length of the CDR3 is 13 residues. Germline V lookup: CDR1 SNHLY, CDR2 FYNNEI. With 5 bases removed from V and 5 bases from J, the gap between germline ends came to 12 bases. The CDR3 nucleotides are TGTGCCAGCAGTATGACACGTCTGACTGAAGCTTTCTTT. Translating it yields CASSMTRLTEAFF.

Only one count was recorded for this clone. The CDR3 is CASRKFGTVGVEDTQYF. The DNA of the CDR3 is TGTGCCAGCAGAAAATTCGGGACAGTCGGGGTCGAGGATACGCAGTATTTT. The rearrangement uses TRBV27 and TRBJ2-3, with 7 bases lining up with TRBD1. With 6 bases clipped from V and 6 bases from J, the junction kept 18 bases outside the gene matches. CDR3 size: 17 residues. CDR1 MNHEY and CDR2 SMNVEV come from the germline V gene (reference sequence).